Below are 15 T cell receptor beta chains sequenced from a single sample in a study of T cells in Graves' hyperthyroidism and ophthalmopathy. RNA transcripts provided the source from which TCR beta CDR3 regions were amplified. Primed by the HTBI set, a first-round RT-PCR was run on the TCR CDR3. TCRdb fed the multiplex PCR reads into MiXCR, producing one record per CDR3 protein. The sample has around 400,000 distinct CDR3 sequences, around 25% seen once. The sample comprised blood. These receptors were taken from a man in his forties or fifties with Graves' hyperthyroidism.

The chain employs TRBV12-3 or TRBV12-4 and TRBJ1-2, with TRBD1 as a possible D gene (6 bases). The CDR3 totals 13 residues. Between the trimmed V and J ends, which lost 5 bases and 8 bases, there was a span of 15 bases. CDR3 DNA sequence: TGTGCCAGCAGTCTGGGGGGGCTACGAGGCTACACCTTC. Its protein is CASSLGGLRGYTF.

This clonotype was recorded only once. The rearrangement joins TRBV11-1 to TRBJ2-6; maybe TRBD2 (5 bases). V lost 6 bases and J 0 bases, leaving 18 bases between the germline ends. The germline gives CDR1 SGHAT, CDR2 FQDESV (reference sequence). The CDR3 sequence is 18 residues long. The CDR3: CASRAVRRARSGANVLTF. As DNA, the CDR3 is TGTGCCAGCAGGGCCGTGAGGCGGGCCCGCTCTGGGGCCAACGTCCTGACTTTC. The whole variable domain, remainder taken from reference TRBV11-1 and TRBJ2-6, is EAEVAQSPRYKITEKSQAVAFWCDPISGHATLYWYRQILGQGPELLVQFQDESVVDDSQLPKDRFSAERLKGVDSTLKIQPAELGDSAMYLCASRAVRRARSGANVLTFGAGSRLTVL.

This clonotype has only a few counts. CDR3 loop: CASSAMGREGLHTQYF. The CDR3 DNA reads TGTGCCAGCAGCGCTATGGGACGGGAGGGACTGCATACGCAGTATTTT. V is TRBV9 and J is TRBJ2-3; TRBD2 matches 8 bases. The CDR3 has 16 amino acids. Looked up from germline, CDR1 is SGDLS and CDR2 is YYNGEE. V dropped 3 bases and J dropped 7; count of bases not matched to a gene: 13.

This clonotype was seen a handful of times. The CDR3: CASSLFREATGSGYTF. CDR3 sequence (DNA): TGTGCCAGCAGTTTGTTTAGAGAGGCGACAGGTTCTGGCTACACCTTC. The chain carries TRBV28 and TRBJ1-2; D perhaps matches TRBD1 (6 bases). V was clipped by 3 bases and J by 7 bases, with 21 bases between them. There are 16 residues in the CDR3. The V gene's germline CDR1 is MDHEN and CDR2 SYDVKM.

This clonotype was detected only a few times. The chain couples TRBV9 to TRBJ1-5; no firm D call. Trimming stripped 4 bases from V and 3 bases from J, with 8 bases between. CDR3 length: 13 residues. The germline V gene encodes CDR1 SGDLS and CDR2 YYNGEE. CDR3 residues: CASSHSTNQPQHF. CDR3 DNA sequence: TGTGCCAGCAGCCACTCTACCAATCAGCCCCAGCATTTT. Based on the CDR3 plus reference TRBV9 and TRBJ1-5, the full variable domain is DSGVTQTPKHLITATGQRVTLRCSPRSGDLSVYWYQQSLDQGLQFLIQYYNGEERAKGNILERFSAQQFPDLHSELNLSSLELGDSALYFCASSHSTNQPQHFGDGTRLSIL.

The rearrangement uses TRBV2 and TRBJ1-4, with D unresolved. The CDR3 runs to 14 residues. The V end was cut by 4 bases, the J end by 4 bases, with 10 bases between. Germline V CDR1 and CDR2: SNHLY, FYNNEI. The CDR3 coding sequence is TGTGCCAGCAGTGGGCTACAGAATAATGAAAAACTGTTTTTT. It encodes CASSGLQNNEKLFF. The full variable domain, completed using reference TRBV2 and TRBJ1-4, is EPEVTQTPSHQVTQMGQEVILRCVPISNHLYFYWYRQILGQKVEFLVSFYNNEISEKSEIFDDQFSVERPDGSNFTLKIRSTKLEDSAMYFCASSGLQNNEKLFFGSGTQLSVL.

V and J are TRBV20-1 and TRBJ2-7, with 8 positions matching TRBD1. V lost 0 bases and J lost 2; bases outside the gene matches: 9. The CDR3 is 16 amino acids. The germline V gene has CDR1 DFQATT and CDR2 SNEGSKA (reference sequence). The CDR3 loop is CSARDTDRELPYEQYF. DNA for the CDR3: TGCAGTGCTAGAGATACGGACAGGGAGCTTCCCTACGAGCAGTACTTC.

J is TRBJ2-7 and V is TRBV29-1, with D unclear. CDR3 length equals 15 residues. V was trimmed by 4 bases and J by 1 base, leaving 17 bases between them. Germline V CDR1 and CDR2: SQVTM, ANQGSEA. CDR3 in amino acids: CSVGPTRDGSYEQYF. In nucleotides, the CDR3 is TGCAGCGTTGGCCCCACTCGTGACGGATCCTACGAGCAGTACTTC.

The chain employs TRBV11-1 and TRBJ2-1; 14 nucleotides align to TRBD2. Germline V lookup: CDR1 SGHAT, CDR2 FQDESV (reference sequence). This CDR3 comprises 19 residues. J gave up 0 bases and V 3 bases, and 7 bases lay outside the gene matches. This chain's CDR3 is CASSFSGTSGSPSYNEQFF. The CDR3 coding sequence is TGTGCCAGCAGCTTCTCCGGGACTAGCGGGAGTCCCTCCTACAATGAGCAGTTCTTC. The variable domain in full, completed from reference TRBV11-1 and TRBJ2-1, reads EAEVAQSPRYKITEKSQAVAFWCDPISGHATLYWYRQILGQGPELLVQFQDESVVDDSQLPKDRFSAERLKGVDSTLKIQPAELGDSAMYLCASSFSGTSGSPSYNEQFFGPGTRLTVL.

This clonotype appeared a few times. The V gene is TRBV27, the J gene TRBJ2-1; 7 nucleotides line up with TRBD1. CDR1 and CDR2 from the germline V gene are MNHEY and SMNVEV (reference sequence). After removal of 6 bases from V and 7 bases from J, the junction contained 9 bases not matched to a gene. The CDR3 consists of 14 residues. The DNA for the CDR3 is TGTGCCAGCAGCGCCGGGACAGCCTTAAATGAGCAGTTCTTC. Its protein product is CASSAGTALNEQFF.

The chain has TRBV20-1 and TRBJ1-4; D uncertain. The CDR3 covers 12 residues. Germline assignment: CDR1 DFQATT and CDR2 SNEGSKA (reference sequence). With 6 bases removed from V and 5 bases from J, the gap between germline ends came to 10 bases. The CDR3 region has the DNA TGCAGTGCCGTGGGAGGAAATGAAAAACTGTTTTTT. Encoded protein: CSAVGGNEKLFF.

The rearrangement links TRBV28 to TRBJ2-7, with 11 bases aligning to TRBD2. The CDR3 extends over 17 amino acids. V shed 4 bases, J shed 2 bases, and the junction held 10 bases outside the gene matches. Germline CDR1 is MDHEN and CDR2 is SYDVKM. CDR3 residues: CASSSTLGTSGPYEQYF. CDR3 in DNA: TGTGCCAGCAGTTCGACGCTCGGGACTAGCGGCCCCTACGAGCAGTACTTC.

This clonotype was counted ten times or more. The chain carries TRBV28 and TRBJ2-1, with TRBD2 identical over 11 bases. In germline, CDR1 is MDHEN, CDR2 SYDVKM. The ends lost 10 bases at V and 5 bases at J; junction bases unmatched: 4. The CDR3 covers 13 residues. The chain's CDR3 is CAKGTSGHNEQFF. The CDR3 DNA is TGTGCCAAAGGGACTAGCGGACACAATGAGCAGTTCTTC. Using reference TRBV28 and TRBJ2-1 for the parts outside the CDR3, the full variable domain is DVKVTQSSRYLVKRTGEKVFLECVQDMDHENMFWYRQDPGLGLRLIYFSYDVKMKEKGDIPEGYSVSREKKERFSLILESASTNQTSMYLCAKGTSGHNEQFFGPGTRLTVL.

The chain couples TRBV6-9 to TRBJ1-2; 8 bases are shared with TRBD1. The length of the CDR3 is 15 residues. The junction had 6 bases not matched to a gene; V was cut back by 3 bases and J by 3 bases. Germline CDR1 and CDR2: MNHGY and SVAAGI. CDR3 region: CASSYGVGQDYGYTF. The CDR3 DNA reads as TGTGCCAGCAGTTACGGGGTGGGACAGGACTATGGCTACACCTTC.

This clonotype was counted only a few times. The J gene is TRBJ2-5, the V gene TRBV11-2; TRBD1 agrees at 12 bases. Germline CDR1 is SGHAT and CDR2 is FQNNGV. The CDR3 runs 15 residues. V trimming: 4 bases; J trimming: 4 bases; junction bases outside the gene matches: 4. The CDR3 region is CASSWGTGGGETQYF. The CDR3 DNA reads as TGTGCCAGCAGCTGGGGGACAGGGGGCGGAGAGACCCAGTACTTC. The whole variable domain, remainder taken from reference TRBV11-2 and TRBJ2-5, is EAGVAQSPRYKIIEKRQSVAFWCNPISGHATLYWYQQILGQGPKLLIQFQNNGVVDDSQLPKDRFSAERLKGVDSTLKIQPAKLEDSAVYLCASSWGTGGGETQYFGPGTRLLVL.